This T cell receptor beta chain was observed in a study of cytomegalovirus exposure and HLA in healthy donors. Points from the study as a whole: Later, an analysis found that TCR clusters from the first cohort tended to co-occur in the 120 or so validation repertoires.

Sequenced by immunoSEQ multiplex PCR; TCRdb stores in-frame clones only, minus some. This repertoire shows tens of thousands of clones, 95% to 97% found once; its top ten account for approximately 1%. A note on this clone: Its antigen is still unknown.

Specimen: PBMCs. This clonotype was obtained from a woman between 18 and 30 years old in good health and CMV-seronegative.

CDR3 in DNA: TGCGCCAGCAGCCAAGCGGGTCTAGCGGGGCCCACAGATACGCAGTATTTT. Its translation: CASSQAGLAGPTDTQYF. J is TRBJ2-3 and V is TRBV4-1; TRBD2 aligns across 9 bases. This CDR3 contains 17 residues. The V and J ends lost 1 base and 2 bases, in that order; junction bases with no gene match: 7. Germline CDR1 reads MGHRA; CDR2 reads YSYEKL.